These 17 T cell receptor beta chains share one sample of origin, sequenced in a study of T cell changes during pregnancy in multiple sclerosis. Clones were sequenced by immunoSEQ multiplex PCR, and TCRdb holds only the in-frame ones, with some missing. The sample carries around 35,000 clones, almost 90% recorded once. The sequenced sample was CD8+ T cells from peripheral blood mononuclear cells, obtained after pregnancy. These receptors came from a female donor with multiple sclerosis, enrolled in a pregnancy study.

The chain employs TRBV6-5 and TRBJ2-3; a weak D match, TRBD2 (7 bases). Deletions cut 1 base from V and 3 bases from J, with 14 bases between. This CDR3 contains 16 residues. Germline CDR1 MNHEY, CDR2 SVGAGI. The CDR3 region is CASSYWGGGETDTQYF. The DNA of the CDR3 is TGTGCCAGCAGTTACTGGGGAGGGGGTGAGACAGATACGCAGTATTTT.

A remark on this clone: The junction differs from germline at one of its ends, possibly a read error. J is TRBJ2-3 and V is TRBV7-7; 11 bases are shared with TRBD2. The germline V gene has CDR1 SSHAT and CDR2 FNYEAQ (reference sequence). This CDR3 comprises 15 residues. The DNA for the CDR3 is TGTGCTAGCAGCTTAGCGGGGGGGCGCGGAGATACGCAGTATTTT. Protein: CASSLAGGRGDTQYF.

In DNA, the CDR3 is TGTGCCAGCAGTTACTCGAGCGGGGCCCTCACCTACGAGCAGTACTTC. It specifies CASSYSSGALTYEQYF. The chain joins TRBV6-5 to TRBJ2-7, with TRBD2 matching over 7 bases. The J segment lost 2 bases and the V segment lost 0 bases, leaving 7 bases of the junction unmatched. Germline V gives CDR1 MNHEY, CDR2 SVGAGI. This CDR3 region has 16 residues.

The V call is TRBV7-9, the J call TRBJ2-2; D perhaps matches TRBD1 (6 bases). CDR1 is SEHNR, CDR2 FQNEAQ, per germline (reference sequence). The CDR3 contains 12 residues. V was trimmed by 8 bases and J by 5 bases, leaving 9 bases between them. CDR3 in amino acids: CASRQGTGELFF. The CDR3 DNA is TGTGCCAGCCGCCAGGGGACCGGGGAGCTGTTTTTT.

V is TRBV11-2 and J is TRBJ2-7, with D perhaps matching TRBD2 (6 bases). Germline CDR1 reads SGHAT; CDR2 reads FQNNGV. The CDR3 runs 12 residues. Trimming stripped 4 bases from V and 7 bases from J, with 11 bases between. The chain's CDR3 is CASSSGSNEQYF. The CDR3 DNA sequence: TGTGCCAGCAGCTCCGGGAGCAATGAGCAGTACTTC.

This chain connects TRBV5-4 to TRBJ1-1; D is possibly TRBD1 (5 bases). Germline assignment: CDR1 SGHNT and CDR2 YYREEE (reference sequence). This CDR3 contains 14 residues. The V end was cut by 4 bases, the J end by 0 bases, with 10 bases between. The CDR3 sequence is CASSRRGVNTEAFF. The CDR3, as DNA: TGTGCCAGCAGCCGGCGGGGGGTGAACACTGAAGCTTTCTTT.

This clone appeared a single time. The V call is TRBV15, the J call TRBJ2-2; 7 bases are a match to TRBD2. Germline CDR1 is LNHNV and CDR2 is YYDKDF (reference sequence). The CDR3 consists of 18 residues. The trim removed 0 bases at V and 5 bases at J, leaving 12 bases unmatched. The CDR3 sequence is CATSRDKAATSQTGELFF. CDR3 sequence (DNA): TGTGCCACCAGCAGAGATAAGGCCGCGACTAGCCAGACCGGGGAGCTGTTTTTT.

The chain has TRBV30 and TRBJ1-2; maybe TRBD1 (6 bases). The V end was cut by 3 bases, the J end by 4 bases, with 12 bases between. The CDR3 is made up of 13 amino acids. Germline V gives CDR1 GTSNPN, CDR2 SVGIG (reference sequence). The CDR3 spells CAWRRRDTYGYTF. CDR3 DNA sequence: TGTGCCTGGAGGCGCCGGGACACCTATGGCTACACCTTC.

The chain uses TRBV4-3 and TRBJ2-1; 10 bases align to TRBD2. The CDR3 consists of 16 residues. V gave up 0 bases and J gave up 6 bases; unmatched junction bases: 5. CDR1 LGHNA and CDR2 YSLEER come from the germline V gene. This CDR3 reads CASSQDPASGGNEQFF. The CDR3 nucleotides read TGCGCCAGCAGCCAAGATCCGGCTAGCGGGGGCAATGAGCAGTTCTTC.

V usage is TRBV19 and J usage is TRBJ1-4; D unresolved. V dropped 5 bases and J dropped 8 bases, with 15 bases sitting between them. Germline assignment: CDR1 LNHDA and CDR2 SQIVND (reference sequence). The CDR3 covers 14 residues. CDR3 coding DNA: TGTGCCAGTAGTGTGTCCGGGTTTGGAGAAAAACTGTTTTTT. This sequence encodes CASSVSGFGEKLFF.

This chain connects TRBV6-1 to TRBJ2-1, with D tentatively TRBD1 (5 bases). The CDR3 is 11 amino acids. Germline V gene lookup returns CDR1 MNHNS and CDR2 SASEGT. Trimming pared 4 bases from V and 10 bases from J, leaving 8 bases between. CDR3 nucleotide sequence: TGTGCCAGCAGTGTGAACAGGGAGCAGTTCTTC. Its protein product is CASSVNREQFF.

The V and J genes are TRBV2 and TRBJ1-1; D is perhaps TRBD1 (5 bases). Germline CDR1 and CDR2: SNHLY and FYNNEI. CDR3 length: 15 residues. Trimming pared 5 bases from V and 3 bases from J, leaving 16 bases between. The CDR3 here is CASSPRGGWDTEAFF. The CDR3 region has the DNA TGTGCCAGCAGTCCTCGGGGGGGGTGGGACACTGAAGCTTTCTTT.

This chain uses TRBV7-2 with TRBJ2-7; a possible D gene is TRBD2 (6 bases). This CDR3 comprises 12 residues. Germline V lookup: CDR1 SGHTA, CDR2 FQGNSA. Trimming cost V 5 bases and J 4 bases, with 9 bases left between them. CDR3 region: CASSERGYEQYF. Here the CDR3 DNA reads TGTGCCAGCAGCGAACGGGGGTACGAGCAGTACTTC.

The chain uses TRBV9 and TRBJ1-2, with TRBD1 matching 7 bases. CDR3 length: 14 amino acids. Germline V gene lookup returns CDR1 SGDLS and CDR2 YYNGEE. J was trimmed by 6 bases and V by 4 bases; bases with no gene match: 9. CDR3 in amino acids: CASSIRQGGDGYTF. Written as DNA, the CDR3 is TGTGCCAGCAGCATTCGACAGGGAGGCGATGGCTACACCTTC.

In DNA form, the CDR3 reads TGTGCCAGCAGTGAATTATTGGGGGGTAGGCAAGAGACCCAGTACTTC. Translated: CASSELLGGRQETQYF. The chain combines TRBV25-1 with TRBJ2-5, with a tentative D call TRBD2 (6 bases). The germline gives CDR1 MGHDK, CDR2 SYGVNS. This CDR3 comprises 16 residues. The V end was cut by 1 base, the J end by 2 bases, with 14 bases between.

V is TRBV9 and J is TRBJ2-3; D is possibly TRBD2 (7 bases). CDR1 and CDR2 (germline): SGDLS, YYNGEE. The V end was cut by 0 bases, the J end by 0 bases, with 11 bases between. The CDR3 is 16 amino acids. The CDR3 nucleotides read TGTGCCAGCAGCGTAGCTACGGGGGGCAGCACAGATACGCAGTATTTT. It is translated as CASSVATGGSTDTQYF.

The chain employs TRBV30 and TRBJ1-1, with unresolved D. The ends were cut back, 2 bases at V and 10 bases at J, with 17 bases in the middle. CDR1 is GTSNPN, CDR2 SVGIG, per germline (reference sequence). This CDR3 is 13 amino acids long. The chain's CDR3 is CAWSPVDYLGAFF. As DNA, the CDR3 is TGTGCCTGGAGTCCGGTAGATTACCTCGGAGCTTTCTTT.